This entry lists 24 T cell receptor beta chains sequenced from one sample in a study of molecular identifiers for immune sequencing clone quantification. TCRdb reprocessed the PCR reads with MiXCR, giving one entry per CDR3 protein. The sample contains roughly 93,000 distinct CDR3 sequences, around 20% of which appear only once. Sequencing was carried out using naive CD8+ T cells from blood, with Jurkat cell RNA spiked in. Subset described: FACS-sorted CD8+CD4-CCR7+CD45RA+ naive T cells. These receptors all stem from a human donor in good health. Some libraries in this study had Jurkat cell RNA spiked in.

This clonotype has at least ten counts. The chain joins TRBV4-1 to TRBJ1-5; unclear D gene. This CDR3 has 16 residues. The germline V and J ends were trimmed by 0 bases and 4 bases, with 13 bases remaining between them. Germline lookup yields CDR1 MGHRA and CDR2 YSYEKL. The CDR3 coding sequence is TGCGCCAGCAGCCAAGATAACTTGGGTACGAATCAGCCCCAGCATTTT. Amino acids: CASSQDNLGTNQPQHF.

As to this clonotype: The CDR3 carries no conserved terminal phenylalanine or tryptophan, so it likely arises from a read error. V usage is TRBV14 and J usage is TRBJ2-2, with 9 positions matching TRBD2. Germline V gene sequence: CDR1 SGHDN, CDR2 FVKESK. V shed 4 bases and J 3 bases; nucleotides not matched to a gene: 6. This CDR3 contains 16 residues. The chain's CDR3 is CASSPRLAEYTGELFL. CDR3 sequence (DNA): TGTGCCAGCAGCCCTAGACTAGCGGAATACACCGGGGAGCTGTTTTTA.

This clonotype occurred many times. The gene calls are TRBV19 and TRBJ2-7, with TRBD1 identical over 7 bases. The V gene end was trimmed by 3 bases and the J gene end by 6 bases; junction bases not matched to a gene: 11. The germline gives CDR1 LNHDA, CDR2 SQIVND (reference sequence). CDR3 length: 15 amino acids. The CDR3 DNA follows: TGTGCCAGTAGTATTCATATGACAGGGTGGGTCGAGCAGTACTTC. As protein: CASSIHMTGWVEQYF.

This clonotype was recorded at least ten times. The CDR3 reads CASSQVAGGPSYEQYF. In DNA form, the CDR3 reads TGTGCCAGCAGCCAAGTGGCGGGGGGCCCCTCCTACGAGCAGTACTTC. The V and J genes are TRBV14 and TRBJ2-7; 8 bases match TRBD2. V lost 1 base to trimming and J lost 0 bases; unmatched junction nucleotides: 5. The CDR3 is made up of 16 amino acids. Per germline, CDR1 SGHDN and CDR2 FVKESK.

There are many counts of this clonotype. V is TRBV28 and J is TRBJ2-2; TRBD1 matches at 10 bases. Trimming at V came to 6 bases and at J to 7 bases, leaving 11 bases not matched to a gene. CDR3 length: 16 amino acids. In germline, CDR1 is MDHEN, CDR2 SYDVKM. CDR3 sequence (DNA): TGTGCCAGCAGGACGACAGGGGGCGATTTTGGCGGGGAGCTGTTTTTT. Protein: CASRTTGGDFGGELFF.

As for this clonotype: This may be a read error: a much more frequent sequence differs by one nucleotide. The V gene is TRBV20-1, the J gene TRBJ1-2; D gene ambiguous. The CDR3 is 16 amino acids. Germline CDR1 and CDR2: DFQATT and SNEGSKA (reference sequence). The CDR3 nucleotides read TGCAGTGCTAGAGATCTGTCGCCATATCTCAATATGGGCTACGCCTTC. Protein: CSARDLSPYLNMGYAF.

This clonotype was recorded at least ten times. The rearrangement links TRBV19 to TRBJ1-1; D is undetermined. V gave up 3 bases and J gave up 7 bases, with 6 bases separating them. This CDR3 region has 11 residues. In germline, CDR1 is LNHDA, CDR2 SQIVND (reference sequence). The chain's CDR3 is CASSMTFEAFF. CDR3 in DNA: TGTGCCAGTAGTATGACCTTTGAAGCTTTCTTT.

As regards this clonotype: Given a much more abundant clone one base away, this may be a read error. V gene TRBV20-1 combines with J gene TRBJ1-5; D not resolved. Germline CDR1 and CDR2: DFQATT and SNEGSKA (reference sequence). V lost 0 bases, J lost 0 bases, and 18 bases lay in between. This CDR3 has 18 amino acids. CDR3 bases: TGCAGTGCTAGAGATTTTCAGCCAAAAGGATATAGCAATCAGCCCCAGCATTTT. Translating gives CSARDFQPKGYSNQPQHF.

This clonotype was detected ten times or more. CDR3 bases: TGTGCCAGCAGCTCCAGGACAGGGCTTGGTACTGAAGCTTTCTTT. As protein: CASSSRTGLGTEAFF. The rearrangement uses TRBV7-9 and TRBJ1-1; 8 bases are a match to TRBD1. Germline values: CDR1 SEHNR, CDR2 FQNEAQ (reference sequence). This CDR3 is 15 amino acids long. Germline trimming cut 4 bases from V and 5 bases from J; bases unmatched to any gene: 9.

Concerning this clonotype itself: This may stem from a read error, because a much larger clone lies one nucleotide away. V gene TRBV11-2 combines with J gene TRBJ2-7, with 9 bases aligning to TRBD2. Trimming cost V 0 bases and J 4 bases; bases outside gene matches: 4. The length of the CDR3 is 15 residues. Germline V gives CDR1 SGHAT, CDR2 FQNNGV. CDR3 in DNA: TGTGCCAGCAGCTTAGACCGGACTAGCGAGTACGAGCAGTACTTC. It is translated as CASSLDRTSEYEQYF.

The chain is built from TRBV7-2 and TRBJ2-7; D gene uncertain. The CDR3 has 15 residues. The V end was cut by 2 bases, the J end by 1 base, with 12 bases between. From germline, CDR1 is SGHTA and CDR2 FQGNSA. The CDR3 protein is CASSLLGQFSYEQYF. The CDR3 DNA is TGTGCCAGCAGCTTATTAGGGCAATTTTCCTACGAGCAGTACTTC.

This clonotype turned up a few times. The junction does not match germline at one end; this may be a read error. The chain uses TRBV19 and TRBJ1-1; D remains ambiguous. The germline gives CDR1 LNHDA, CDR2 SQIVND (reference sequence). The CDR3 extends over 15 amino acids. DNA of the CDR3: TGTGCCAGTAATATAACCGCCAGCCGCTACACTGAAGCTTTCTTC. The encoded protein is CASNITASRYTEAFF. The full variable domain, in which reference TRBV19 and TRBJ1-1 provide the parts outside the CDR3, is DGGITQSPKYLFRKEGQNVTLSCEQNLNHDAMYWYRQDPGQGLRLIYYSQIVNDFQKGDIAEGYSVSREKKESFPLTVTSAQKNPTAFYLCASNITASRYTEAFFGQGTRLTVV.

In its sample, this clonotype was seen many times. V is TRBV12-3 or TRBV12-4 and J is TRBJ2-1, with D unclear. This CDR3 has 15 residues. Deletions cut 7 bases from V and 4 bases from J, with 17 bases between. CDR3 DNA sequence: TGTGCCAGCACTATGACTGCCCGTTTATACAATGAGCAGTTCTTC. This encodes CASTMTARLYNEQFF.

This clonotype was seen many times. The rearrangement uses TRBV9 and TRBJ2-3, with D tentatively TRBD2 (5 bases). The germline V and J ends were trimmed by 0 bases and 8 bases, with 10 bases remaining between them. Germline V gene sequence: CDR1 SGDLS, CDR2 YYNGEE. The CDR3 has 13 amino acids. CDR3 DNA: TGTGCCAGCAGCGTAGTAAGTGGAGGTACGCAGTATTTT. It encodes CASSVVSGGTQYF.

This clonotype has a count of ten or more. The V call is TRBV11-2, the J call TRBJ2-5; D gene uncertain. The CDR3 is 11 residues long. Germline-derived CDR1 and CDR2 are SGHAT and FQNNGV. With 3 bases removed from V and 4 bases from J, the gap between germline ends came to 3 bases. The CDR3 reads CASSFTETQYF. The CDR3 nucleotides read TGTGCCAGCAGCTTTACAGAGACCCAGTACTTC.

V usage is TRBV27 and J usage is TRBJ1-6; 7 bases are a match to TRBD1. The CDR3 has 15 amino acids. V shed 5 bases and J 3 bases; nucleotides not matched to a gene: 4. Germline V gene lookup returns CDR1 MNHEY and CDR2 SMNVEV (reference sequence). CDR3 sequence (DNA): TGTGCCAGCAGTCCAGGGGGGCACTATAATTCACCCCTCCACTTT. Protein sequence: CASSPGGHYNSPLHF.

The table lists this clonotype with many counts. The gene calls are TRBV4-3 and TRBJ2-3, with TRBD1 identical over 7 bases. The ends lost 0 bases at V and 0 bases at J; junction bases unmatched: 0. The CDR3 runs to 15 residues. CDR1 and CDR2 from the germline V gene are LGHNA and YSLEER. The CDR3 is CASSQEDRSTDTQYF. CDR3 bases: TGCGCCAGCAGCCAAGAGGACAGGAGCACAGATACGCAGTATTTT.

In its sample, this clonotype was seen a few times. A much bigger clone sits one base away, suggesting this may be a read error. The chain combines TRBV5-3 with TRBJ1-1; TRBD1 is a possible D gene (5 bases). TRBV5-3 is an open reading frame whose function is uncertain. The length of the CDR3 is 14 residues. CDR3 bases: TGTGCCAGCAGCTTGGGGGGTGGCCTACCTCAAGCTTTCTTT. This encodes CASSLGGGLPQAFF.

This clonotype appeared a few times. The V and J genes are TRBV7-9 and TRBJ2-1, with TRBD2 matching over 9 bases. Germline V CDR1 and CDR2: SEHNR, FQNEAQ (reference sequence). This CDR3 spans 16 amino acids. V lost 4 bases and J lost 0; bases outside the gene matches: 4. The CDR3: CASSSGTSLSYNEQFF. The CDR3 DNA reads TGTGCCAGCAGCTCTGGGACTAGCCTCTCCTACAATGAGCAGTTCTTC. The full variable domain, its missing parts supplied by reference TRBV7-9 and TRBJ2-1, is DTGVSQNPRHKITKRGQNVTFRCDPISEHNRLYWYRQTLGQGPEFLTYFQNEAQLEKSRLLSDRFSAERPKGSFSTLEIQRTEQGDSAMYLCASSSGTSLSYNEQFFGPGTRLTVL.

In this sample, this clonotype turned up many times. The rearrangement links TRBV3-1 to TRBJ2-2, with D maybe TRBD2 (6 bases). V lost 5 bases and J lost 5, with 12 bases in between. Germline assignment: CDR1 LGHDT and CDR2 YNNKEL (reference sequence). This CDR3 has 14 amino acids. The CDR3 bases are TGTGCCAGCAGCTTTTACAGCGGGACCGGGGAGCTGTTTTTT. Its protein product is CASSFYSGTGELFF.

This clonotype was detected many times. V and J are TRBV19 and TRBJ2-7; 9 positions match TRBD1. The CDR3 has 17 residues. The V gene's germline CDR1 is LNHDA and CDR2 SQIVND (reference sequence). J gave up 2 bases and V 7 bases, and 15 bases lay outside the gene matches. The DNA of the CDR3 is TGTGCCAGTACCACCGCCACCGGGACAGGGACCCCCTACGAGCAGTACTTC. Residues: CASTTATGTGTPYEQYF.

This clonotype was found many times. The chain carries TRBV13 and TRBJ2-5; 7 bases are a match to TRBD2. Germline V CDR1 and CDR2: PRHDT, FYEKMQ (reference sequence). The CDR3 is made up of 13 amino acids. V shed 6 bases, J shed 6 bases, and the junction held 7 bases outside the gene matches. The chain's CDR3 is CASSGGGVQTQYF. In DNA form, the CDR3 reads TGTGCCAGCAGTGGGGGAGGGGTACAGACCCAGTACTTC.

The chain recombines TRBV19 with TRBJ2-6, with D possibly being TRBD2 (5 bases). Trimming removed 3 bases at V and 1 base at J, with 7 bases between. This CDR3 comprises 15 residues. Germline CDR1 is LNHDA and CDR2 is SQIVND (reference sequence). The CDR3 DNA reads TGTGCCAGTAGTATCTGGGAGTCTGGGGCCAACGTCCTGACTTTC. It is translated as CASSIWESGANVLTF.

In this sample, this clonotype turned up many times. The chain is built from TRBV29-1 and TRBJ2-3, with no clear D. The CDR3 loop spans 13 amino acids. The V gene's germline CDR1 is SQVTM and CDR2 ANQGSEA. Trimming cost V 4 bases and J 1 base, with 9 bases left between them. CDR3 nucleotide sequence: TGCAGCGTTGGGACGGACCGCACAGATACGCAGTATTTT. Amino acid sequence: CSVGTDRTDTQYF.